This TCR beta chain is drawn from a study of blood T cell repertoires in COVID-19. Study summary: The study drew acute and convalescent COVID-19 samples from the United States, Italy and Spain.

The CDR3 length is 16 residues. V shed 5 bases, J shed 0 bases, and the junction held 8 bases outside the gene matches. Looked up from germline, CDR1 is SGHTA and CDR2 is FQGTGA. Per the original methods: Estimation of nucleated cell counts relied on the amplification of reference gene primers. Sequencing used immunoSEQ multiplex PCR; TCRdb keeps in-frame clones, though not all of them. Clonal size and the V and J genes are those of that table, whereas D and trimming came from the DNA. The repertoire consists of roughly 500,000 clones, with approximately 83% occurring once and the leading ten covering approximately 3%.

What was sequenced was peripheral blood. The receptor was derived from a human donor in a cohort sampled during active COVID-19. The chain has TRBV7-3 and TRBJ2-3; 7 bases align to TRBD1. The CDR3 bases are TGTGCCAGCAGCGTGGAAGGGGGCCACAGCACAGATACGCAGTATTTT. The encoded protein is CASSVEGGHSTDTQYF. The complete variable domain, with remaining parts taken from reference TRBV7-3 and TRBJ2-3, reads GAGVSQTPSNKVTEKGKYVELRCDPISGHTALYWYRQSLGQGPEFLIYFQGTGAADDSGLPNDRFFAVRPEGSVSTLKIQRTERGDSAVYLCASSVEGGHSTDTQYFGPGTRLTVL.